This TCR beta chain was sequenced during a study of OX40 agonist ivuxolimab in advanced cancers. Turning to the study itself: The study treated patients with ivuxolimab, an agonistic anti-OX40 (CD134) antibody. Six ivuxolimab dose levels, 0.01 to 10 mg/kg, were given intravenously every 2 weeks. Study-level results: In the 0.1 to 3.0 mg/kg range, CD4+ and CD8+ blood T cells had expanded clonally by week 6.

The CDR3 has 15 amino acids. Between the trimmed V and J ends, which lost 0 bases and 5 bases, there was a span of 13 bases. CDR1 is LGHNA, CDR2 YSLEER, per germline. The assay was immunoSEQ multiplex PCR, and TCRdb's table has in-frame clones only and misses some. The sample has under 150,000 clones; 75% to 95% are singletons. Comment on this clone: Its antigen is not identified.

J is TRBJ1-2 and V is TRBV4-3, with a tentative D call TRBD1 (5 bases). Sequenced material: CD4+ or CD8+ T cells sorted from blood, taken in a trial of the OX40 agonist ivuxolimab. This TCR was sampled from an adult with an advanced solid tumor such as melanoma, head and neck, liver or kidney cancer. The DNA for the CDR3 is TGCGCCAGCAGCCAAGAGAGGGGCAGGACTTATGGCTACACCTTC. As protein: CASSQERGRTYGYTF.